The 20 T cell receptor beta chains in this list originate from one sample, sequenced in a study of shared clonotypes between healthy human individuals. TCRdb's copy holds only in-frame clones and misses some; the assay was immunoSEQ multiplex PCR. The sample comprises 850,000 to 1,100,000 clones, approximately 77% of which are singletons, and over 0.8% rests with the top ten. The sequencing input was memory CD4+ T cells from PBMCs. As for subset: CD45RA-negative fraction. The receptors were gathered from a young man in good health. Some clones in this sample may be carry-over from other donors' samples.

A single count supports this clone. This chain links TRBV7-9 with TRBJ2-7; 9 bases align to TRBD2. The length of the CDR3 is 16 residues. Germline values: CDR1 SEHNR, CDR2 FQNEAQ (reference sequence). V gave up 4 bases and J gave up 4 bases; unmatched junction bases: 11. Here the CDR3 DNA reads TGTGCCAGCAGCTCGTATTTTAGCGGGAGTTTGTACGAGCAGTACTTC. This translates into CASSSYFSGSLYEQYF.

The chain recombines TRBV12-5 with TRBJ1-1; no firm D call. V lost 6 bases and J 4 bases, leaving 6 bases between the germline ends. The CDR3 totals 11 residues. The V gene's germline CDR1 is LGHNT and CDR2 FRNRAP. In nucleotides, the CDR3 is TGTGCTAGTGGGGTAGGCACTGAAGCTTTCTTT. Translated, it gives CASGVGTEAFF.

CDR3 nucleotide sequence: TGTGCCAGCAAAGAGGGACAGGGCACCGGGGAGCTGTTTTTT. It translates to CASKEGQGTGELFF. The chain combines TRBV28 with TRBJ2-2; 9 positions match TRBD1. In germline, CDR1 is MDHEN, CDR2 SYDVKM. This CDR3 is 14 amino acids long. V shed 7 bases, J shed 4 bases, and the junction held 4 bases outside the gene matches.

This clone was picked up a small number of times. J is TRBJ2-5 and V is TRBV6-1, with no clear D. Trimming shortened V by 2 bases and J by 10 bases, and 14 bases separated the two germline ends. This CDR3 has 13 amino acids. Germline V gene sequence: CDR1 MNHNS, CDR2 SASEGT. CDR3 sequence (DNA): TGTGCCAGCAGTGAATTGGCGGAATTAGACCAGTACTTC. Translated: CASSELAELDQYF.

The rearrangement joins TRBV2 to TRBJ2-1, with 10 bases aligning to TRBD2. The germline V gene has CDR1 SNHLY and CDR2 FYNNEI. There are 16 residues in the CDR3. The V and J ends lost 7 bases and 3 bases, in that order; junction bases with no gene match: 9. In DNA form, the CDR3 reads TGTGCCAGCACCTTGAGTCTAGCGGGAGTCTACAATGAGCAGTTCTTC. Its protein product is CASTLSLAGVYNEQFF. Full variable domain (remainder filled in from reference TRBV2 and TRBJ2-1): EPEVTQTPSHQVTQMGQEVILRCVPISNHLYFYWYRQILGQKVEFLVSFYNNEISEKSEIFDDQFSVERPDGSNFTLKIRSTKLEDSAMYFCASTLSLAGVYNEQFFGPGTRLTVL.

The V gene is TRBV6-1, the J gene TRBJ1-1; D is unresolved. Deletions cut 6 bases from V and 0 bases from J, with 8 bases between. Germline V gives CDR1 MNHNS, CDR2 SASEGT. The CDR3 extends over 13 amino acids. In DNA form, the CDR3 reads TGTGCCAGCAGGCATTATATGAACACTGAAGCTTTCTTT. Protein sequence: CASRHYMNTEAFF.

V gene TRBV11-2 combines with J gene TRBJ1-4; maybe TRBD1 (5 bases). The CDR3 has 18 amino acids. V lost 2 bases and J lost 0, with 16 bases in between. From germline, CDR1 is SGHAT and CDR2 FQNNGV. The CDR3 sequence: CASSLRSGRTSTNEKLFF. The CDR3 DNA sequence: TGTGCCAGCAGCTTACGGTCGGGACGGACCTCAACTAATGAAAAACTGTTTTTT.

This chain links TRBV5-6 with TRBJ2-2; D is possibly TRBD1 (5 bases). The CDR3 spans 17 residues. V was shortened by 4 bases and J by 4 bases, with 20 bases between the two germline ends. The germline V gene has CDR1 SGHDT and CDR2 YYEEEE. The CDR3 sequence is CASSKGPTDLGTGELFF. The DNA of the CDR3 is TGTGCCAGCAGCAAGGGGCCTACGGATCTTGGCACCGGGGAGCTGTTTTTT.

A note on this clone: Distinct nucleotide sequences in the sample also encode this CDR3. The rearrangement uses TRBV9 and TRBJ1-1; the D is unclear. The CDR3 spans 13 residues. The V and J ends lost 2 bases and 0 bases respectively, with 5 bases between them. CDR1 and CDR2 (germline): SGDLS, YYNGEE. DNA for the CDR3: TGTGCCAGCAGCGTCGCCATGAACACTGAAGCTTTCTTT. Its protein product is CASSVAMNTEAFF.

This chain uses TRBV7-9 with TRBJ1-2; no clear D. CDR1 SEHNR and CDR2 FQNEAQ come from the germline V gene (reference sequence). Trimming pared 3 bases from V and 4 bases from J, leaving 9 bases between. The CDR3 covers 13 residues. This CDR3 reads CASSLHLFYGYTF. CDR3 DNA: TGTGCCAGCAGCTTGCACCTGTTCTATGGCTACACCTTC.

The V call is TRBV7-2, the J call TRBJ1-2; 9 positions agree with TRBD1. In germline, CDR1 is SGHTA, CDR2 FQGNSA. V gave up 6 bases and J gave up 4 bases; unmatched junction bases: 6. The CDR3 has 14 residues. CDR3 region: CASSWTGVSYGYTF. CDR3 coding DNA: TGTGCCAGCAGTTGGACAGGGGTTAGCTATGGCTACACCTTC.

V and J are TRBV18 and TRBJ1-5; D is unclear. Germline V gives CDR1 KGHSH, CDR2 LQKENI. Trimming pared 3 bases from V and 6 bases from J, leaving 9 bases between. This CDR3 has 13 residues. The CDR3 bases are TGTGCCAGCTCACCGTCCGGCAGTCAGCCCCAGCATTTT. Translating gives CASSPSGSQPQHF.

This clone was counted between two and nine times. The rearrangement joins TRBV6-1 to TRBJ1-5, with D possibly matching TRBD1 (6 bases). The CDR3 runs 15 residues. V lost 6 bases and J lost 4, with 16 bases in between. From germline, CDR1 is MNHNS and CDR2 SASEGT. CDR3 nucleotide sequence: TGTGCCAGCAGGACGGGACACGGGGGGAATCAGCCCCAGCATTTT. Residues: CASRTGHGGNQPQHF.

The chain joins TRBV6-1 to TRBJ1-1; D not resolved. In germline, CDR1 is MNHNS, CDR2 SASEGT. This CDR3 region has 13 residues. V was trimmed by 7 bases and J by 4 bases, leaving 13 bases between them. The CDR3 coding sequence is TGTGCCAGCATTCAAGGGATTGCCACTGAAGCTTTCTTT. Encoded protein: CASIQGIATEAFF.

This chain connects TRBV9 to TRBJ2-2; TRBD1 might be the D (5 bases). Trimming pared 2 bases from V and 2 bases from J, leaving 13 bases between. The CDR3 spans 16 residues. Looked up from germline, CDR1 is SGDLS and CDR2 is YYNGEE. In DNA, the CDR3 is TGTGCCAGCAGCGTCTCCACGACAGTTAACACCGGGGAGCTGTTTTTT. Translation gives CASSVSTTVNTGELFF.

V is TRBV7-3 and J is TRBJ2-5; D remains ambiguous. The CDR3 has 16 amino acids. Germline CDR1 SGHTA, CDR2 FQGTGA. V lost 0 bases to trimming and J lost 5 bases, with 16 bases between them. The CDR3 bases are TGTGCCAGCAGCTTAACGTTGAAGTTGGAAGCGGAGACCCAGTACTTC. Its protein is CASSLTLKLEAETQYF. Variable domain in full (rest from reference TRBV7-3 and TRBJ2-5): GAGVSQTPSNKVTEKGKYVELRCDPISGHTALYWYRQSLGQGPEFLIYFQGTGAADDSGLPNDRFFAVRPEGSVSTLKIQRTERGDSAVYLCASSLTLKLEAETQYFGPGTRLLVL.

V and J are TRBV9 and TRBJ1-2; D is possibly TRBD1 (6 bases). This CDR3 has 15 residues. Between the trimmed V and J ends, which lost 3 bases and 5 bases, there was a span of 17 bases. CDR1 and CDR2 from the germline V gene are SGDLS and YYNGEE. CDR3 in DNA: TGTGCCAGCAGCGCTCGGGACACCTCGCCGTATGGCTACACCTTC. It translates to CASSARDTSPYGYTF.

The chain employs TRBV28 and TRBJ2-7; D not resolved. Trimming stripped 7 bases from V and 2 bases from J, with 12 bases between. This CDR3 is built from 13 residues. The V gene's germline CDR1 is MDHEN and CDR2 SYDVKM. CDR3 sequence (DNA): TGTGCCAGCACCCTAAAGGGTCCCTACGAGCAGTACTTC. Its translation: CASTLKGPYEQYF.

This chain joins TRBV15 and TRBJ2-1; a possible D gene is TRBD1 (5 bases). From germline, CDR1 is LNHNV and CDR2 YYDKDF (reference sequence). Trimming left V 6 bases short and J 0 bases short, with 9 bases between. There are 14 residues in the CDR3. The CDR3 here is CATRDTSSYNEQFF. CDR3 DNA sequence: TGTGCCACCAGGGACACAAGCTCCTACAATGAGCAGTTCTTC.

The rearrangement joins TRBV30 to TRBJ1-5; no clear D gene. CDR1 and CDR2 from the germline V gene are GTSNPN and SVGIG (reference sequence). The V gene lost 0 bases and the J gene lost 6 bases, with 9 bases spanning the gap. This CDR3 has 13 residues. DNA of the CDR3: TGTGCCTGGAGTGTAACGGTTGGTCAGCCCCAGCATTTT. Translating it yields CAWSVTVGQPQHF.